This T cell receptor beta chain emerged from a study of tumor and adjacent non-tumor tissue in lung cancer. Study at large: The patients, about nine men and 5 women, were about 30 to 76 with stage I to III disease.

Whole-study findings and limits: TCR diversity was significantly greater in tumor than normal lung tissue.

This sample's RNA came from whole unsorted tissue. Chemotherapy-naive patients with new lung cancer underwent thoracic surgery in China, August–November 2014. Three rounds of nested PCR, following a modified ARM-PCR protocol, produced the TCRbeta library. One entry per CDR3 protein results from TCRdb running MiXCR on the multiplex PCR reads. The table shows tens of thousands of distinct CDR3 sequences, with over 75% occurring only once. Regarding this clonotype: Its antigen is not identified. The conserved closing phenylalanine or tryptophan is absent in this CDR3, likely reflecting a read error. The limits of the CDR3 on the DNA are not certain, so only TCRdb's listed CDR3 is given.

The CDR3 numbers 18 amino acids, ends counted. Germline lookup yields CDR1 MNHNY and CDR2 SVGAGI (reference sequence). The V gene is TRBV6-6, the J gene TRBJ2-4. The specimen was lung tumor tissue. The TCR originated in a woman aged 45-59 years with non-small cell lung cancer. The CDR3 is CASSYGSADGSSKNIQCL.